This T cell receptor beta chain is drawn from a study of T cells in Graves' hyperthyroidism and ophthalmopathy (dated by TCRdb to 2018 to 2020). Background for the entire study: Peripheral blood samples were taken at the time of initial diagnosis, prior to any treatment. To identify distinguishing TCR V-J signatures, a discovery cohort of 100 patients was used, comprising 43 with Graves' ophthalmopathy and about 59 with stable Graves' hyperthyroidism. Whether ophthalmopathy could be predicted prospectively was tested in an independent validation cohort made up of 18 to 20 hyperthyroidism patients plus 17 patients who later progressed to ophthalmopathy. The 90 to 100 discovery patients were randomly divided into training and test sets at a 7:3 ratio. In several Graves' hyperthyroidism patients, the study also compared T-cell repertoires from thyroid tissue with T-cell repertoires from blood. After blood sampling, hyperthyroidism patients were treated with methimazole at a starting dose of 30 mg daily, and ophthalmopathy patients were treated with high-dose intravenous methylprednisolone. TCR Vbeta CDR3 sequencing of roughly 140 peripheral blood samples (43 ophthalmopathy, approximately 80 hyperthyroidism and some 17 progressor patients) is reported in the paper.

Amplification of TCR beta CDR3 regions was carried out from RNA transcripts. A first-round RT-PCR of the TCR CDR3 used the HTBI primer set with the Qiagen OneStep RT-PCR kit. Libraries were constructed in a second round of multiplex PCR, after which size selection and purification were carried out. Sequencing of the libraries was done on an Illumina HiSeq2000 using paired-end 100 bp reads. For the original study's pipeline: Raw data were processed with SOAPnuke, discarding reads with adapters, uncalled bases, mean Phred below 15, or no exact constant-primer or identifier match. COPE v1.2.5 was used to merge the high-quality paired reads, and each unique nucleotide sequence was defined as a clonotype. MiTCR v1.1 was used to align the clonotypes against IMGT TRBV, TRBD and TRBJ reference segments. The analysis was restricted to V-J combinations with a frequency above 0.0001, which together covered just over 98% of the repertoires. The TCS score was defined as F50 (clonal expansion) divided by E x V (chaos), with BLOSUM62-based TCRdist calculated between CDR3 peptides within each V-J. Welch's t-statistics and random forest reduced some 510 V-J features to 13, which were used in a naive Bayes classifier (R e1071). In TCRdb, the public reads were trimmed at Q25 with fastp and aligned with MiXCR, with productive beta chains retained. Each record represents a unique CDR3 protein, reported with the most common genes and DNA among its rows. Here the V and J calls rest on TCRdb's processing, not on the authors' analysis. This sample gives more than 150,000 distinct CDR3 sequences in total; approximately 15% of them show up just once. The top ten hold roughly 32% of the sample.

Study-wide conclusions, independent of this receptor: Most expanded thyroid clonotypes (frequency above 0.001) were also detected in blood, suggesting blood repertoires may reflect thyroid immune responses. No statistical method was used to fix the sample size in advance, and group allocation was not hidden from the investigators. In cross-validation, a model built on a 13 V-J signature told ophthalmopathy apart from stable hyperthyroidism with under 90% sensitivity and roughly 81% specificity, and in testing the same model reached 80%/75%. During validation, the model predicted progression to ophthalmopathy a median of approximately six months ahead of onset, with 70.59% sensitivity and more than 72% specificity.

Stable Graves' hyperthyroidism was defined as no progression to ophthalmopathy during 18 months of follow-up. Hyperthyroidism patients were aged 18 to 65 years and newly diagnosed, with disease duration of less than 2 months. Any patient with an uncontrolled infection, another autoimmune disease, pregnancy or lactation was excluded. Diagnoses were established on the basis of clinical symptoms, serum thyroxine and TRAb, thyroid ultrasound, and orbital computed tomography. Ficoll-Paque density gradient centrifugation was used to isolate PBMCs from about 9 ml of fresh peripheral blood. Trizol reagent was used to extract total RNA, and RNA quality was then checked on an Agilent 2100 Bioanalyzer. Of note for this clonotype: Its antigen is unknown. No base quality values were provided; no much bigger clone lies one nucleotide off.

The germline V and J ends show losses of 5 bases and 9 bases respectively, and no gene match explains 10 bases of the junction. Spanning cysteine to phenylalanine, the CDR3 consists of 15 amino acids. The sequence is cut down to CDR3 DNA, 45 bases in frame from base 1. The germline V gene (reference sequence) specifies SEHNR as CDR1 and FQNEAQ as CDR2. The origin of this receptor is a woman between 50 and 59 years old with Graves' hyperthyroidism. The chain uses TRBV7-9 and TRBJ1-6, with TRBD1 identical over 7 junction bases. The sample comprised blood. CDR3 loop: CASSLTTGMGSPLHF. The nucleotide sequence reads as follows: TGTGCCAGCAGCCTCACGACAGGGATGGGTTCACCCCTCCACTTT.